The rows below give T cell receptor beta chains drawn from one sample of a study of T cells in localized non-small cell lung cancer. Clones were read by immunoSEQ multiplex PCR, and TCRdb kept only the in-frame ones, dropping some. This sample carries over 50,000 clones, 85% to 90% of them seen once, and the ten largest clones take nearly 2%. The starting material was peripheral blood, obtained before any cancer treatment. The receptors derive from a woman aged 40 to 75 with stage I lung adenocarcinoma. CDR3s leave out the opening cysteine and the closing phenylalanine or tryptophan.

>13|TRBV27|TRBJ2-1
ASTEREPSYNEQF
>13|TRBV9|TRBJ2-7
ASSVDPSNNGEQY
>12|TRBV7-2|TRBJ2-1
ASSSTSGIDEQF
>13|TRBV7-8|TRBJ2-7
ASSLGPSFSYEQY
>16|TRBV7-7|TRBJ2-5
ASSLGLRSQGGGETQY
>12|TRBV5-6|TRBJ1-3
ASSLRSSGNTIY
>13|TRBV2|TRBJ1-1
ASDEGQGMNTEAF
>13|TRBV9|TRBJ2-7
ASSVGATSSYEQY
>13|TRBV19|TRBJ2-5
ASSPRDRDQETQY
>12|TRBV7-2|TRBJ1-2
ASSLGAGHYGYT
>11|TRBV28|TRBJ2-7
ASSVSTPYEQY
>12|TRBV5-8|TRBJ2-5
ASSRTGQLETQY
>10|TRBV6-1|TRBJ2-7
ASTDRGHEQY
>11|TRBV6-1|TRBJ1-5
ASSDRLNQPQH
>13|TRBV2|TRBJ1-5
ASSVERAGNQPQH
>10|TRBV19|TRBJ1-1
ASRTGLTEAF
>14|TRBV18|TRBJ1-4
ASSPNRLGTNEKLF
>11|TRBV16|TRBJ1-2
ASYKDRSFFGL
>13|TRBV11-3|TRBJ2-1
ASSGGQGSYNEQF
>12|TRBV6-6|TRBJ1-2
ASSYTGTDYGYT
>14|TRBV19|TRBJ1-4
ASSPTLASTNEKLF
>12|TRBV14|TRBJ1-1
ASSPRQDPTEAF
>14|TRBV6-1|TRBJ1-5
ASSVSATGGNQPQH
>14|TRBV5-1|TRBJ2-2
ASSLVQGIGTGELF
>14|TRBV30|TRBJ2-2
AHYNPEMWDTGELF
>12|TRBV10-3|TRBJ2-5
AISESGSGETQY
>13|TRBV6-5|TRBJ2-7
ASSYQADRDYEQY
>13|TRBV27|TRBJ2-2
ASSLRGQNTGELF
>13|TRBV5-6|TRBJ2-5
ASSRTSGSQETQY
>14|TRBV6-5|TRBJ2-3
ASSYSDLARTDTQY
>12|TRBV28|TRBJ2-4
ASSFGQEKNIQY
>12|TRBV5-4|TRBJ1-1
ASRTGLIDTEAF
>15|TRBV5-6|TRBJ1-6
ASSQGRLSSYNSPLH
>9|TRBV30|TRBJ2-5
AWLIQETQY
>14|TRBV2|TRBJ2-3
ASSDRGTFVTDTQY
>13|TRBV19|TRBJ1-5
ASSIKQGGNQPQH
>14|TRBV7-9|TRBJ2-1
ASSSALAETYNEQF
>9|TRBV28|TRBJ1-3
ASSLGATIY
>14|TRBV19|TRBJ2-3
ASSIRLGDGGDTQY
>17|TRBV29-1|TRBJ1-5
SVGGLPGQDLYSNQPQH
>11|TRBV27|TRBJ1-1
ASSPRGSTEAF
>12|TRBV27|TRBJ2-7
ASSLAGANYEQY
>11|TRBV19|TRBJ2-1
ASSRTRANEQF
>11|TRBV15|TRBJ2-3
ATSRPRRSTQY
>10|TRBV11-3|TRBJ2-5
ASSLDRGTQY
>14|TRBV4-3|TRBJ1-6
ASSSRGTPYNSPLH
>10|TRBV28|TRBJ1-2
ASSLPGNGYT
>13|TRBV14|TRBJ1-4
ASSPRGGADEKLF
>13|TRBV9|TRBJ1-2
ASSVFVDGGYGYT
>13|TRBV7-2|TRBJ1-5
ASSLAPGLNQPQH
>14|TRBV18|TRBJ2-7
ASSPGRTGPVGEQY
>10|TRBV7-8|TRBJ1-2
ASSPARVGYT
>14|TRBV2|TRBJ2-2
ASSEGERANTGELF
>11|TRBV29-1|TRBJ2-3
SVESGATDTQY
>11|TRBV5-1|TRBJ2-7
ASSRVADGVQY